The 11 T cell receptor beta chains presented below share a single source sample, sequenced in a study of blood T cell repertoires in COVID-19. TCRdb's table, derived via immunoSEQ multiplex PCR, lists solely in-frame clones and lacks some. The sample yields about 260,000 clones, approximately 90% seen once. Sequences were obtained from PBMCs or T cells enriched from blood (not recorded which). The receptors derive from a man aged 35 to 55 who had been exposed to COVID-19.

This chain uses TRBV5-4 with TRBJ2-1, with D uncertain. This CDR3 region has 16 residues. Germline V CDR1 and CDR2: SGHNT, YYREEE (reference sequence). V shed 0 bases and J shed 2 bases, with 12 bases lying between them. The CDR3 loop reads CASSLVPTYPYNEQFF. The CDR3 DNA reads TGTGCCAGCAGCTTGGTCCCGACTTACCCCTACAATGAGCAGTTCTTC.

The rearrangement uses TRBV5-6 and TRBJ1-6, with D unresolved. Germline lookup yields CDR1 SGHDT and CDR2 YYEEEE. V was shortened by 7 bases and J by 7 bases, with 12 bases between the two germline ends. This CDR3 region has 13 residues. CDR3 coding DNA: TGTGCCAGCGGAGGGAACCAGAATTCACCCCTCCACTTT. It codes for CASGGNQNSPLHF.

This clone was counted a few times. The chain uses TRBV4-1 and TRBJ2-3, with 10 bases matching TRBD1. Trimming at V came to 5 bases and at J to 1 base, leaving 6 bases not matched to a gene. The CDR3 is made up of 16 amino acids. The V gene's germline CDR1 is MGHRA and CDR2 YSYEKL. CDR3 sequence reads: CASSKGQGGGTDTQYF. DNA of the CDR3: TGCGCCAGCAGCAAAGGACAGGGGGGTGGCACAGATACGCAGTATTTT.

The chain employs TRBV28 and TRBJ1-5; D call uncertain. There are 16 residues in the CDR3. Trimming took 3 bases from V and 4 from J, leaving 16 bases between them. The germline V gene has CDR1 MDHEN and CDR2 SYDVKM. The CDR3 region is CASSFEEGGRNQPQHF. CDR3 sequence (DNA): TGTGCCAGCAGTTTTGAGGAGGGAGGTAGAAATCAGCCCCAGCATTTT.

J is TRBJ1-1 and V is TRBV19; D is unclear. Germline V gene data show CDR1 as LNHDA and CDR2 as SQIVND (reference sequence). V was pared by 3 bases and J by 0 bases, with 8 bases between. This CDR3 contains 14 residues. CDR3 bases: TGTGCCAGTAGTATGTTTTCAGTGAACACTGAAGCTTTCTTT. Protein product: CASSMFSVNTEAFF.

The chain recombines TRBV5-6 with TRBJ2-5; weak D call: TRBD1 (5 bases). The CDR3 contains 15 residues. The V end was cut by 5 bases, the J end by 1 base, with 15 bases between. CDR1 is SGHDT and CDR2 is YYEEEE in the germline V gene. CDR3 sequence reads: CASRSNTGPQETQYF. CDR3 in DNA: TGTGCCAGCAGGTCGAATACAGGCCCCCAAGAGACCCAGTACTTC.

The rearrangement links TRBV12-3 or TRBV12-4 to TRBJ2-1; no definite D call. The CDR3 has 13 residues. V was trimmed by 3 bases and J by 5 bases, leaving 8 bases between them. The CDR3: CASSFVLHNEQFF. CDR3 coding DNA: TGTGCCAGCAGTTTTGTCCTTCACAATGAGCAGTTCTTC.

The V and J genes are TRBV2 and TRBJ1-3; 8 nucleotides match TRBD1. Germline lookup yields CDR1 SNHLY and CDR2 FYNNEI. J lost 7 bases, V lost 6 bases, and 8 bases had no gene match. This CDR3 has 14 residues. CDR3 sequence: CASSPGQAQNTIYF. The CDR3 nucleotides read TGTGCCAGCAGCCCGGGACAGGCTCAGAACACCATATATTTT.

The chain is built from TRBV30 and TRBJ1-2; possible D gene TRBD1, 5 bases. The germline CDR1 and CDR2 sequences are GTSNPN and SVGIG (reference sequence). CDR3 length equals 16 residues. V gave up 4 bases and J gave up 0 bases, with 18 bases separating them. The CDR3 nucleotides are TGTGCCTGGATCTCAAGGGTGACAGCATCTAACTATGGCTACACCTTC. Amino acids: CAWISRVTASNYGYTF.

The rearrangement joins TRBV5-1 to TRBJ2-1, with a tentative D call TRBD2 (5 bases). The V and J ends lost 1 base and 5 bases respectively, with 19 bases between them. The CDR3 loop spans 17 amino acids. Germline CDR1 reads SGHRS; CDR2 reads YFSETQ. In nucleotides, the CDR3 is TGCGCCAGCAGCTTGAAAGAAGGCCTACTAGGTCACAATGAGCAGTTCTTC. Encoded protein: CASSLKEGLLGHNEQFF.

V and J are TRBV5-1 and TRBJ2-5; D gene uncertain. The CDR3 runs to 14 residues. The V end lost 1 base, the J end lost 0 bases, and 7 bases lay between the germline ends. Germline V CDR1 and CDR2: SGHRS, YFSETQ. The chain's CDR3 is CASSLYMYQETQYF. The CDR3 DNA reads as TGCGCCAGCAGCTTGTACATGTACCAAGAGACCCAGTACTTC. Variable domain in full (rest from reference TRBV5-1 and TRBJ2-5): KAGVTQTPRYLIKTRGQQVTLSCSPISGHRSVSWYQQTPGQGLQFLFEYFSETQRNKGNFPGRFSGRQFSNSRSEMNVSTLELGDSALYLCASSLYMYQETQYFGPGTRLLVL.